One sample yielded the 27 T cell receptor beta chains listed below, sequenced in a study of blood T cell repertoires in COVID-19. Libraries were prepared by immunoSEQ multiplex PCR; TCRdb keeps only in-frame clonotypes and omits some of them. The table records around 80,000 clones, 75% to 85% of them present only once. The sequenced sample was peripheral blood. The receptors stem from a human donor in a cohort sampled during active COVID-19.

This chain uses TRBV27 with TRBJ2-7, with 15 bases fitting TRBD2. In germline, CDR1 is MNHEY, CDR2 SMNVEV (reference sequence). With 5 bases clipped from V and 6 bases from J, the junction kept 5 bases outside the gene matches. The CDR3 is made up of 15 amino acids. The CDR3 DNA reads TGTGCCAGCAGTCCCGGACTAGCGGGGGGGCCCGAGCAGTACTTC. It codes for CASSPGLAGGPEQYF.

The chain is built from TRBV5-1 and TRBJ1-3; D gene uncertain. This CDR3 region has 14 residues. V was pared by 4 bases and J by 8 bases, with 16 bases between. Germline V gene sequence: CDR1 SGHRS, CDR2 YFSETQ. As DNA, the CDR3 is TGCGCCAGCAGCACCACTTCGCCGAGGGACACCATATATTTT. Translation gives CASSTTSPRDTIYF.

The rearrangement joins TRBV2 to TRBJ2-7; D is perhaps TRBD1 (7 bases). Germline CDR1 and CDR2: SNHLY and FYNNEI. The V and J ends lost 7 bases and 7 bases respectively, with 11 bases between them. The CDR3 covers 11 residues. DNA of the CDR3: TGTGCCAGCAATCAGGGGGGAGAGCAGTACTTC. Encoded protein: CASNQGGEQYF.

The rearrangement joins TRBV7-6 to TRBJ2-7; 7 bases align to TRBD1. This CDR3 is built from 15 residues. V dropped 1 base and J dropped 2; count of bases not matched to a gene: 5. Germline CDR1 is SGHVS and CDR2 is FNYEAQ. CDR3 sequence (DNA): TGTGCCAGCAGCTTAGGGACAGGCCCTACCTACGAGCAGTACTTC. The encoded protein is CASSLGTGPTYEQYF. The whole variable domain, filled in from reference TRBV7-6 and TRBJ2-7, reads GAGVSQSPRYKVTKRGQDVALRCDPISGHVSLYWYRQALGQGPEFLTYFNYEAQQDKSGLPNDRFSAERPEGSISTLTIQRTEQRDSAMYRCASSLGTGPTYEQYFGPGTRLTVT.

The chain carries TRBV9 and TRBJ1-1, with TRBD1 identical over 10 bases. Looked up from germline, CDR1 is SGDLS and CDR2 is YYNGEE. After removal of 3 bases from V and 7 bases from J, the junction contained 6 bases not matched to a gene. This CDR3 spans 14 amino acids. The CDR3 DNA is TGTGCCAGCAGCGCGGGACAGGGGAGGGGTGAAGCTTTCTTT. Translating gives CASSAGQGRGEAFF.

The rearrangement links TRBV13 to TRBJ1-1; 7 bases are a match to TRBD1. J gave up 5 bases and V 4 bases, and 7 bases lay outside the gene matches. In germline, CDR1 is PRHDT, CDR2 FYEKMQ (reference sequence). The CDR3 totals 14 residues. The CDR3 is CASSSGQENTEAFF. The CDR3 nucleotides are TGTGCCAGCAGCTCCGGACAGGAGAATACTGAAGCTTTCTTT.

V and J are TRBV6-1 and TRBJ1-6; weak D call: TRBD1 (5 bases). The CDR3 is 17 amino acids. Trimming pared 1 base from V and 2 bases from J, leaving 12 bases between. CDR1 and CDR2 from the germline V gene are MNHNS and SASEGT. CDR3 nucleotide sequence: TGTGCCAGCAGTGAAGATTTGGGGCCTGCCTATAATTCACCCCTCCACTTT. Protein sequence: CASSEDLGPAYNSPLHF.

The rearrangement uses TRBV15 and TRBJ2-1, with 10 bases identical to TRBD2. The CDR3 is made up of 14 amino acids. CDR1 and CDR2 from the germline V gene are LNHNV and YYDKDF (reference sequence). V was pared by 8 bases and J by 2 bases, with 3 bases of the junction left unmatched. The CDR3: CATGGLATYNEQFF. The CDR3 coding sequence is TGTGCCACCGGGGGACTAGCGACCTACAATGAGCAGTTCTTC.

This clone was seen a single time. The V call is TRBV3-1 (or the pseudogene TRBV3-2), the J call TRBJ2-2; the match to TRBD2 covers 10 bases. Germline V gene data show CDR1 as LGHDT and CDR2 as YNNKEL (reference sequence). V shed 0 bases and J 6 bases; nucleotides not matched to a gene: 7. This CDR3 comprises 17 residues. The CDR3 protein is CASSQDLAGAPAGELFF. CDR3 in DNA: TGTGCCAGCAGCCAAGATCTAGCGGGGGCCCCGGCCGGGGAGCTGTTTTTT.

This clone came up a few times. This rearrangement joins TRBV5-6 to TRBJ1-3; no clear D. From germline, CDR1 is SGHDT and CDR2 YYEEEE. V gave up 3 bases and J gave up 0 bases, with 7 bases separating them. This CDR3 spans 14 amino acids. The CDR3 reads CASSSKSSGNTIYF. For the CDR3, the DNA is TGTGCCAGCAGCTCCAAGAGCTCTGGAAACACCATATATTTT.

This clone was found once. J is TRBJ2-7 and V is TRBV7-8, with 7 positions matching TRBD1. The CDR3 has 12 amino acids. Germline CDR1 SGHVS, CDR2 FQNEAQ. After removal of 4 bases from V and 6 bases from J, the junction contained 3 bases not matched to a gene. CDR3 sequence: CASSSRGLEQYF. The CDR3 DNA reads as TGTGCCAGCAGCTCGAGGGGGCTCGAGCAGTACTTC.

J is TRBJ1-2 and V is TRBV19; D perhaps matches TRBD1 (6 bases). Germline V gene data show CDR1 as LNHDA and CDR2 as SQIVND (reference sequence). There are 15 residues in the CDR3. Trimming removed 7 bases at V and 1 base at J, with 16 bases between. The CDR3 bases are TGTGCCAGTACCACACACGAGGGGGTTAACTATGGCTACACCTTC. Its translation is CASTTHEGVNYGYTF. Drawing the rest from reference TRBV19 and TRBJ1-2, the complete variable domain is DGGITQSPKYLFRKEGQNVTLSCEQNLNHDAMYWYRQDPGQGLRLIYYSQIVNDFQKGDIAEGYSVSREKKESFPLTVTSAQKNPTAFYLCASTTHEGVNYGYTFGSGTRLTVV.

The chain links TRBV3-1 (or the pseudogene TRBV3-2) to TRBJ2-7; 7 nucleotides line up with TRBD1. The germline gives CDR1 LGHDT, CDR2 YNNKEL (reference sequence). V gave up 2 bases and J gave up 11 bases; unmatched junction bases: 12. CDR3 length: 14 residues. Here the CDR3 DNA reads TGTGCCAGCAGCCAATCTGGGGACAGCAAAACTAAGTACTTC. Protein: CASSQSGDSKTKYF.

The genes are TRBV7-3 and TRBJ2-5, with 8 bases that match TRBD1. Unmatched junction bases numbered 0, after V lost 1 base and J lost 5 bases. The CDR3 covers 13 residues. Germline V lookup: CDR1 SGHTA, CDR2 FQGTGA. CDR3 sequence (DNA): TGTGCCAGCAGCTTAAACAGGGGGGAGACCCAGTACTTC. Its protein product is CASSLNRGETQYF. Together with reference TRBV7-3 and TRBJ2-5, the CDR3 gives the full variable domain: GAGVSQTPSNKVTEKGKYVELRCDPISGHTALYWYRQSLGQGPEFLIYFQGTGAADDSGLPNDRFFAVRPEGSVSTLKIQRTERGDSAVYLCASSLNRGETQYFGPGTRLLVL.

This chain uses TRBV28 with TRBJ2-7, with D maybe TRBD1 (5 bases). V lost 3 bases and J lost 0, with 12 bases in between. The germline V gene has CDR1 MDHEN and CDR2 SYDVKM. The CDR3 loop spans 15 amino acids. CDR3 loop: CASSLDILASYEQYF. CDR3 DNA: TGTGCCAGCAGTTTGGACATCCTGGCCTCCTACGAGCAGTACTTC.

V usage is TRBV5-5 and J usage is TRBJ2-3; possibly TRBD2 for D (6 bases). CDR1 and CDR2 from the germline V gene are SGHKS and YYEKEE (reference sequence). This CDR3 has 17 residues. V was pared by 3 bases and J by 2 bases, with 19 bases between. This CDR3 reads CASSSGRGLALTDTQYF. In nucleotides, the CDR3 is TGTGCCAGCAGCTCGGGCCGGGGACTCGCCCTCACAGATACGCAGTATTTT.

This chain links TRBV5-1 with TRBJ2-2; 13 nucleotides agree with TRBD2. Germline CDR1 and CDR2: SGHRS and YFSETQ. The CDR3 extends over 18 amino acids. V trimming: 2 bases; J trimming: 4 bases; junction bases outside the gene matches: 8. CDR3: CASSFLRLAGGSTGELFF. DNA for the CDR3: TGCGCCAGCAGCTTTTTACGACTAGCGGGGGGAAGCACCGGGGAGCTGTTTTTT.

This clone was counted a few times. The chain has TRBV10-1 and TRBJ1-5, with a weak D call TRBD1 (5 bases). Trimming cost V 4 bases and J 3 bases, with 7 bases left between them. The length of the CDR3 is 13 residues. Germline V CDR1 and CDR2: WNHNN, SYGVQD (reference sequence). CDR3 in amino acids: CASSGGLNQPQHF. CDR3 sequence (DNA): TGCGCCAGCAGTGGGGGACTCAATCAGCCCCAGCATTTT.

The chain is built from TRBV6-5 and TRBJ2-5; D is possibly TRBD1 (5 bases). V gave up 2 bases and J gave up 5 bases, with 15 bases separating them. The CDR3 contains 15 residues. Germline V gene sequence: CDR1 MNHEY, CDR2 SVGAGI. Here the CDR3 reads CASSYQKAGMETQYF. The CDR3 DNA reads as TGTGCCAGCAGTTACCAGAAGGCAGGGATGGAGACCCAGTACTTC.

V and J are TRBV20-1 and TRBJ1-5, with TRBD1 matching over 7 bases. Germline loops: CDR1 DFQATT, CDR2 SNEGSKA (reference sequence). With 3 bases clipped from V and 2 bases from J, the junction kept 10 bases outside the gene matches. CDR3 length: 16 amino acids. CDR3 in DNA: TGCAGTGCTAGTGTCCGAGGGGGCTATGGCAATCAGCCCCAGCATTTT. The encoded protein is CSASVRGGYGNQPQHF.

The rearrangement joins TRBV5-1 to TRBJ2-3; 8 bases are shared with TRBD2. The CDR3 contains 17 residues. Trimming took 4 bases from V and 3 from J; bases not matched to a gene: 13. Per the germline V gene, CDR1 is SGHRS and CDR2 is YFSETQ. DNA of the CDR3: TGCGCCAGCAGCCCCCTTGTCGCCGGGGGGGTTACAGATACGCAGTATTTT. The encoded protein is CASSPLVAGGVTDTQYF. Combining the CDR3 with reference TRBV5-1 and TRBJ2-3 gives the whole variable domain KAGVTQTPRYLIKTRGQQVTLSCSPISGHRSVSWYQQTPGQGLQFLFEYFSETQRNKGNFPGRFSGRQFSNSRSEMNVSTLELGDSALYLCASSPLVAGGVTDTQYFGPGTRLTVL.

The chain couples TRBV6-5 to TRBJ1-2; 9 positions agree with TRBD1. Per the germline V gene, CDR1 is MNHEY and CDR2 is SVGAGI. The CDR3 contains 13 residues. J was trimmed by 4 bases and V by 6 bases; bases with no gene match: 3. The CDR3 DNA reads TGTGCCAGCAGACCGGGACAGGGCTATGGCTACACCTTC. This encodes CASRPGQGYGYTF.

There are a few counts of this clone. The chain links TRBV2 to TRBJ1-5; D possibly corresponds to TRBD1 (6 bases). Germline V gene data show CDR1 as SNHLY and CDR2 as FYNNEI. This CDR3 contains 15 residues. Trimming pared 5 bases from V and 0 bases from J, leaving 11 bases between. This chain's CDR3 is CASSSRTDSNQPQHF. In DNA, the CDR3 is TGTGCCAGCAGTAGCCGGACAGATAGCAATCAGCCCCAGCATTTT.

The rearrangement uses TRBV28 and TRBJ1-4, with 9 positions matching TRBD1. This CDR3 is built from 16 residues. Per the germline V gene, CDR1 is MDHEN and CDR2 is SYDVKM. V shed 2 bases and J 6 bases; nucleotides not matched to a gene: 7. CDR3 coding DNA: TGTGCCAGCAGTTTACCCACAGGGGGCGGGGATGAAAAACTGTTTTTT. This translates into CASSLPTGGGDEKLFF.

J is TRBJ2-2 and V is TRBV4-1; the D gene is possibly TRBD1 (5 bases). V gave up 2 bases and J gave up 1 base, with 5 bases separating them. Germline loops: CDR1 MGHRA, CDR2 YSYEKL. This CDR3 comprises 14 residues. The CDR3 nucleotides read TGCGCCAGCAGCCAAAGGGGGAACACCGGGGAGCTGTTTTTT. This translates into CASSQRGNTGELFF.

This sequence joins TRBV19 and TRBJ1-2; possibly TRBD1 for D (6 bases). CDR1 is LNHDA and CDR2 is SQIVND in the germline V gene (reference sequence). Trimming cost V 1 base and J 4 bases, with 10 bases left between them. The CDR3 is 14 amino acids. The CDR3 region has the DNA TGTGCCAGTAGTATAGGAGCAGGGGCCTATGGCTACACCTTC. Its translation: CASSIGAGAYGYTF. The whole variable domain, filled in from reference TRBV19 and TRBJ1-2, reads DGGITQSPKYLFRKEGQNVTLSCEQNLNHDAMYWYRQDPGQGLRLIYYSQIVNDFQKGDIAEGYSVSREKKESFPLTVTSAQKNPTAFYLCASSIGAGAYGYTFGSGTRLTVV.

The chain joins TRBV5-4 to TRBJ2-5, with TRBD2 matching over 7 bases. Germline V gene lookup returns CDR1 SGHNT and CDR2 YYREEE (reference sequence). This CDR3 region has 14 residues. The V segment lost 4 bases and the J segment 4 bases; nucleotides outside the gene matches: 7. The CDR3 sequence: CASSPTPGGETQYF. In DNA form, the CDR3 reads TGTGCCAGCAGCCCGACCCCGGGGGGAGAGACCCAGTACTTC. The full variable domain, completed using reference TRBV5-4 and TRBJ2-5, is ETGVTQSPTHLIKTRGQQVTLRCSSQSGHNTVSWYQQALGQGPQFIFQYYREEENGRGNFPPRFSGLQFPNYSSELNVNALELDDSALYLCASSPTPGGETQYFGPGTRLLVL.